This TCR beta chain was observed in a study of shared T cell receptors in the human thymus. Profiling relied on immunoSEQ multiplex PCR, and the TCRdb table lists in-frame clones only, not all of them. The table shows hundreds of thousands of clones, with roughly 90% occurring only once. Germline V gene lookup returns CDR1 SEHNR and CDR2 FQNEAQ (reference sequence). The CDR3 extends over 14 amino acids. The junction had 4 bases not matched to a gene; V was cut back by 8 bases and J by 0 bases. The sample also formed part of further work on human thymus T cells. As that report states: Healthy Finnish infants undergoing corrective surgery for congenital heart defects provided the donor material. Obtained as resections during corrective heart surgery, the thymus tissue was then studied. In thymic and blood repertoires alike, V and J usage looked biased. Unrelated people showed highly overlapping thymic repertoires, related research reported.

What was sequenced was thymocytes. The clonotype originates from a boy in the first two years of life with a congenital heart defect. This rearrangement joins TRBV7-9 to TRBJ2-7; 10 bases agree with TRBD2. CDR3 amino acids: CASRASGSSYEQYF. CDR3 nucleotides: TGTGCCAGCCGGGCTAGCGGGAGCTCCTACGAGCAGTACTTC.